The 18 T cell receptor beta chains presented below share a single source sample, sequenced in a study of shared clonotypes between healthy human individuals. Sequenced by immunoSEQ multiplex PCR; TCRdb stores in-frame clones only, minus some. The profile shows some 2.1 million clones, 90% to 95% of them singletons. The specimen sequenced was naive CD4+ T cells sorted from blood. The subset denotes: CD45RA+ positively selected. These receptors all come from a man aged 18 to 30 in good health.

Notes on this clone: Within the sample, other DNA sequences also encode this same CDR3. The V gene is TRBV30, the J gene TRBJ1-2, with 12 bases identical to TRBD1. CDR3 length: 13 amino acids. Germline V gene data show CDR1 as GTSNPN and CDR2 as SVGIG (reference sequence). Germline trimming cut 3 bases from V and 7 bases from J; bases unmatched to any gene: 3. CDR3 sequence (DNA): TGTGCCTGGAGCGGGACAGGGGGCTCTGGCTACACCTTC. Translated: CAWSGTGGSGYTF.

A word on this clone: Different DNA sequences within this sample yield the same CDR3. The V gene is TRBV10-3, the J gene TRBJ2-7; D gene ambiguous. The ends were cut back, 2 bases at V and 2 bases at J, with 7 bases in the middle. This CDR3 comprises 13 residues. Germline CDR1 and CDR2: ENHRY and SYGVKD. The CDR3 sequence: CAISEGTPYEQYF. DNA of the CDR3: TGTGCCATCAGTGAGGGAACCCCCTACGAGCAGTACTTC.

The chain links TRBV7-9 to TRBJ2-3; tentative D call: TRBD1 (6 bases). The CDR3 covers 17 residues. Trimming took 5 bases from V and 1 from J, leaving 19 bases between them. Germline values: CDR1 SEHNR, CDR2 FQNEAQ (reference sequence). The CDR3 is CASSPPQSPGGTDTQYF. The DNA for the CDR3 is TGTGCCAGCAGCCCCCCTCAAAGCCCAGGGGGCACAGATACGCAGTATTTT. The full variable domain, completed using reference TRBV7-9 and TRBJ2-3, is DTGVSQNPRHKITKRGQNVTFRCDPISEHNRLYWYRQTLGQGPEFLTYFQNEAQLEKSRLLSDRFSAERPKGSFSTLEIQRTEQGDSAMYLCASSPPQSPGGTDTQYFGPGTRLTVL.

This sequence joins TRBV25-1 and TRBJ2-1; the D is unclear. This CDR3 is 10 amino acids long. Trimming took off 6 bases at V and 11 bases at J, with 8 bases between the two ends. Germline-derived CDR1 and CDR2 are MGHDK and SYGVNS. CDR3 DNA: TGTGCCAGCAGATATCGGAAGCAGTTCTTC. Residues: CASRYRKQFF. The whole variable domain, filled in from reference TRBV25-1 and TRBJ2-1, reads EADIYQTPRYLVIGTGKKITLECSQTMGHDKMYWYQQDPGMELHLIHYSYGVNSTEKGDLSSESTVSRIRTEHFPLTLESARPSHTSQYLCASRYRKQFFGPGTRLTVL.

The rearrangement joins TRBV27 to TRBJ1-2; 9 positions agree with TRBD1. V trimming: 6 bases; J trimming: 8 bases; junction bases outside the gene matches: 16. The CDR3 has 16 residues. The germline gives CDR1 MNHEY, CDR2 SMNVEV (reference sequence). The CDR3 region is CASSLTPAQGAGGYTF. For the CDR3, the DNA is TGTGCCAGCAGCCTGACCCCGGCACAGGGGGCGGGAGGCTACACCTTC.

The genes are TRBV5-5 and TRBJ2-7; 9 positions agree with TRBD1. This CDR3 comprises 14 residues. Germline V gene data show CDR1 as SGHKS and CDR2 as YYEKEE (reference sequence). The J segment lost 0 bases and the V segment lost 4 bases, leaving 2 bases of the junction unmatched. CDR3 coding DNA: TGTGCCAGCAGCCGGACAGGGGACTCCTACGAGCAGTACTTC. This translates into CASSRTGDSYEQYF.

The chain has TRBV5-1 and TRBJ2-3; 7 bases are shared with TRBD2. The germline V gene encodes CDR1 SGHRS and CDR2 YFSETQ. Germline trimming cut 4 bases from V and 2 bases from J; bases unmatched to any gene: 10. The CDR3 consists of 16 residues. The CDR3 protein is CASSAFGRGTTDTQYF. The DNA of the CDR3 is TGCGCCAGCAGCGCCTTTGGGCGGGGGACCACAGATACGCAGTATTTT. Variable domain in full (rest from reference TRBV5-1 and TRBJ2-3): KAGVTQTPRYLIKTRGQQVTLSCSPISGHRSVSWYQQTPGQGLQFLFEYFSETQRNKGNFPGRFSGRQFSNSRSEMNVSTLELGDSALYLCASSAFGRGTTDTQYFGPGTRLTVL.

The V gene is TRBV30, the J gene TRBJ2-7; 8 positions match TRBD1. There are 15 residues in the CDR3. Germline loops: CDR1 GTSNPN, CDR2 SVGIG (reference sequence). V lost 3 bases and J lost 3; bases outside the gene matches: 10. CDR3 bases: TGTGCCTGGAGGGGAACCGGGACAGGACACTACGAGCAGTACTTC. It encodes CAWRGTGTGHYEQYF.

This clone was seen only a few times. This chain uses TRBV30 with TRBJ1-1; no definite D call. Per the germline V gene, CDR1 is GTSNPN and CDR2 is SVGIG (reference sequence). V lost 6 bases to trimming and J lost 3 bases, with 8 bases between them. There are 11 residues in the CDR3. The CDR3 region has the DNA TGTGCCTGTCAACGGGACACTGAAGCTTTCTTT. Protein: CACQRDTEAFF.

Only one count was recorded for this clone. This same CDR3 is encoded by further DNA sequences in the sample. The chain links TRBV5-4 to TRBJ1-3; possibly TRBD1 for D (6 bases). Between the trimmed V and J ends, which lost 2 bases and 0 bases, there was a span of 9 bases. The germline CDR1 and CDR2 sequences are SGHNT and YYREEE (reference sequence). This CDR3 has 15 residues. CDR3 DNA: TGTGCCAGCAGCTTAGGGGGGGTCTCTGGAAACACCATATATTTT. Translating it yields CASSLGGVSGNTIYF.

The genes are TRBV7-2 and TRBJ2-5, with D maybe TRBD1 (6 bases). CDR1 SGHTA and CDR2 FQGNSA come from the germline V gene. The CDR3 loop spans 14 amino acids. The V gene lost 2 bases and the J gene lost 5 bases, with 12 bases spanning the gap. The CDR3 sequence is CASSLMSGDETQYF. The CDR3 nucleotides read TGTGCCAGCAGCTTAATGTCAGGGGATGAGACCCAGTACTTC.

The J gene is TRBJ2-3, the V gene TRBV7-9; D perhaps matches TRBD2 (5 bases). Germline V gene data show CDR1 as SEHNR and CDR2 as FQNEAQ (reference sequence). The CDR3 length is 15 residues. Trimming pared 5 bases from V and 2 bases from J, leaving 14 bases between. DNA for the CDR3: TGTGCCAGCAGCCCCATCCGGGGATACACAGATACGCAGTATTTT. Translating gives CASSPIRGYTDTQYF.

Comments on this clone: Within the sample, other DNA sequences also encode this same CDR3. The chain has TRBV6-1 and TRBJ2-5; a weak D match, TRBD1 (5 bases). V was pared by 5 bases and J by 2 bases, with 9 bases between. This CDR3 is 13 amino acids long. Germline V lookup: CDR1 MNHNS, CDR2 SASEGT. CDR3 sequence: CASSRGQQETQYF. The CDR3 nucleotides read TGTGCCAGCAGTAGGGGCCAGCAAGAGACCCAGTACTTC.

The rearrangement joins TRBV5-4 to TRBJ2-5; no clear D. The CDR3 is 12 residues long. V was shortened by 4 bases and J by 4 bases, with 8 bases between the two germline ends. Germline CDR1 and CDR2: SGHNT and YYREEE (reference sequence). The CDR3 coding sequence is TGTGCCAGCAGCAAAGGCCTAGAGACCCAGTACTTC. It specifies CASSKGLETQYF.

The CDR3 loop is CASIELAEGEKLFF. DNA of the CDR3: TGTGCCAGCATCGAACTAGCGGAGGGGGAAAAACTGTTTTTT. The rearrangement joins TRBV2 to TRBJ1-4, with a possible D match to TRBD1 (5 bases). V dropped 7 bases and J dropped 8 bases, with 17 bases sitting between them. Germline values: CDR1 SNHLY, CDR2 FYNNEI. This CDR3 has 14 residues.

V is TRBV21-1 and J is TRBJ2-4; the DNA was not used to check the table's D call, TRBD2. TRBV21-1 is shown as a pseudogene. CDR3 length equals 18 residues. The CDR3 protein is CASSKAWSDPLAKNIQYF. CDR3 nucleotides: TGTGCCAGCAGCAAAGCCTGGAGCGACCCTTTAGCCAAAAACATTCAGTACTTC.

The chain is built from TRBV27 and TRBJ2-2; TRBD1 is a possible D gene (6 bases). The CDR3 consists of 15 residues. V dropped 7 bases and J dropped 4 bases, with 16 bases sitting between them. Germline V gene sequence: CDR1 MNHEY, CDR2 SMNVEV (reference sequence). CDR3 DNA: TGTGCCAGCAACCTTAACAGGGAACCCACCGGGGAGCTGTTTTTT. Translated, it gives CASNLNREPTGELFF.

As concerns this clone: Other DNA sequences from this sample encode an identical CDR3 as well. V gene TRBV5-1 combines with J gene TRBJ1-3; D remains ambiguous. This CDR3 spans 14 amino acids. CDR1 is SGHRS, CDR2 YFSETQ, per germline. The germline V and J ends were trimmed by 2 bases and 0 bases, with 6 bases remaining between them. The CDR3: CASSLPSSGNTIYF. Written as DNA, the CDR3 is TGCGCCAGCAGCTTACCGAGCTCTGGAAACACCATATATTTT.